Reported below is one T cell receptor (beta chain). Its target is not known. 60 Vbeta and 13 Jbeta primers were used in PCR. Libraries were prepared by immunoSEQ multiplex PCR; TCRdb keeps only in-frame clonotypes and omits some of them. This sample carries about 180,000 clones, 80% to 90% of them seen once, and the ten largest clones take around 1.2%. This entry belongs to a study of cytomegalovirus exposure and HLA in healthy donors. Overall study: An early release of data contained roughly 86 million unique TCRs, which came from HLA-typed donors.

The CDR3 sequence is 16 residues long. Germline V gene data show CDR1 as SNHLY and CDR2 as FYNNEI. V was clipped by 9 bases and J by 0 bases; unmatched bases: 12. Study-wide results and limits: Some V segments (TRBV6-2 and TRBV6-3 among them) were excluded as indistinguishable.

The material sequenced was PBMCs. This chain links TRBV2 with TRBJ2-3; 7 positions agree with TRBD2. The sequence came from a girl aged 2 to 10 in good health and CMV-seropositive. CDR3 residues: CARASVRGVSTDTQYF. For the CDR3, the DNA is TGTGCCAGGGCCTCCGTTCGGGGGGTTAGCACAGATACGCAGTATTTT.